This T cell receptor (beta chain) was sequenced for a study of cytomegalovirus exposure and HLA in healthy donors. This table comes from immunoSEQ multiplex PCR, and its TCRdb copy is limited to in-frame clones, with some not included. Of about 140,000 clones listed, roughly nine tenths are singletons. Comments on this clone: Its target is unknown.

The donors were members of the approximately 110-subject validation cohort (separate from the roughly 700-subject first cohort). V dropped 5 bases and J dropped 2; count of bases not matched to a gene: 7. CDR1 and CDR2 (germline): MNHEY, SMNVEV (reference sequence). CDR3 length: 15 residues. Overall study findings and caveats: Among TCR sequences, most were rare, though some public TCRs appeared in many donors. It was confirmed in vitro that a few of the CMV-associated chains were specific for CMV antigens. Reports described diagnosis of cytomegalovirus status by the classifier as highly specific and sensitive.

Sequenced material: PBMCs. The TCR comes from a man between 18 and 35 years old in good health and CMV-seronegative. The genes are TRBV27 and TRBJ1-2; TRBD1 aligns across 8 bases. The CDR3 nucleotides are TGTGCCAGCAGTGCGTGGAACAGGGGGAACTATGGCTACACCTTC. Residues: CASSAWNRGNYGYTF.